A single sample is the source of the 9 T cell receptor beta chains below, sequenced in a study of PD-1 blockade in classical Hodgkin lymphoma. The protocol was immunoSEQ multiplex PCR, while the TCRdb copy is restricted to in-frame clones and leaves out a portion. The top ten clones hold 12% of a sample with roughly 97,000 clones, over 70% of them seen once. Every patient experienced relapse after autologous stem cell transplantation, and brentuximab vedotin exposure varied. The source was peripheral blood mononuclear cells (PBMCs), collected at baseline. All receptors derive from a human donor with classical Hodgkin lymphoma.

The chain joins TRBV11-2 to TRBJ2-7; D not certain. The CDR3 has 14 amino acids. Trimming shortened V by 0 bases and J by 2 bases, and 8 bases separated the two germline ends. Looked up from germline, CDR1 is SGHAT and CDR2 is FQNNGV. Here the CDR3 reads CASSLEVETYEQYF. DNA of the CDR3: TGTGCCAGCAGCTTAGAAGTTGAGACCTACGAGCAGTACTTC.

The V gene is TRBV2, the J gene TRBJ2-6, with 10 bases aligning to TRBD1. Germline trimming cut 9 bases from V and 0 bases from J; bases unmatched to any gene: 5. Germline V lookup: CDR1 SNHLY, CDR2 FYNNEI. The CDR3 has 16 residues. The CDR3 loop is CARSGQGYSGANVLTF. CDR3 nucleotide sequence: TGTGCCAGATCGGGACAGGGGTACTCTGGGGCCAACGTCCTGACTTTC.

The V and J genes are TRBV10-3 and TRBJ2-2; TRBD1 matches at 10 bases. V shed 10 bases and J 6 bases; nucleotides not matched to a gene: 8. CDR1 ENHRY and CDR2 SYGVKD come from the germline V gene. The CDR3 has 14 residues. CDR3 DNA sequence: TGTGCCAGATCTCCGACAGGGGGCTCCGGGGAGCTGTTTTTT. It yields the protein CARSPTGGSGELFF.

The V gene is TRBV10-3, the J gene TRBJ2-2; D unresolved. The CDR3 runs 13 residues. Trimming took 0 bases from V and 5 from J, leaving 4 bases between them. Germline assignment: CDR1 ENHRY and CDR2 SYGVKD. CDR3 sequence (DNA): TGTGCCATCAGTGAGTCCTGGACCGGGGAGCTGTTTTTT. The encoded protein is CAISESWTGELFF.

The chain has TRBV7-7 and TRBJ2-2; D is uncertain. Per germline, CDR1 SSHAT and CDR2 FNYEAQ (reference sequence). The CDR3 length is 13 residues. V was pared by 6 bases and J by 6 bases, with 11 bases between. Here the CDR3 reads CASSAAGSGELFF. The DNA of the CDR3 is TGTGCCAGCAGTGCGGCTGGATCCGGGGAGCTGTTTTTT. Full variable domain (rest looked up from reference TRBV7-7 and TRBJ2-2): GAGVSQSPRYKVTKRGQDVTLRCDPISSHATLYWYQQALGQGPEFLTYFNYEAQPDKSGLPSDRFSAERPEGSISTLTIQRTEQRDSAMYRCASSAAGSGELFFGEGSRLTVL.

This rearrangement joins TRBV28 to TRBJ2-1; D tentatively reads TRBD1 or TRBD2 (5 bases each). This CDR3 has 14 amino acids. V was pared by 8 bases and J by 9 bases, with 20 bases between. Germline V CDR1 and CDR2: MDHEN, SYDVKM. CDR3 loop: CASRLLGAGAEQFF. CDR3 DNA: TGTGCCAGCCGGTTACTAGGGGCCGGGGCTGAGCAGTTCTTC.

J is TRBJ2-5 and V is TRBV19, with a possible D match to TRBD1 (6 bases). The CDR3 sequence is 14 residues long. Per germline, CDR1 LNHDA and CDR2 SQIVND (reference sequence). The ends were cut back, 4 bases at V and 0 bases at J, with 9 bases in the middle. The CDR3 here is CASSTAGDQETQYF. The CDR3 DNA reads TGTGCCAGTAGTACTGCAGGGGACCAAGAGACCCAGTACTTC.

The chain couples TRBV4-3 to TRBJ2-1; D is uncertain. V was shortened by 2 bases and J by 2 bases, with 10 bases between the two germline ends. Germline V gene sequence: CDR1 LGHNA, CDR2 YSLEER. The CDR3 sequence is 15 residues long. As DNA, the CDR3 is TGCGCCAGCAGCCAACAACGGGTGGCCTACAATGAGCAGTTCTTC. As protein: CASSQQRVAYNEQFF.

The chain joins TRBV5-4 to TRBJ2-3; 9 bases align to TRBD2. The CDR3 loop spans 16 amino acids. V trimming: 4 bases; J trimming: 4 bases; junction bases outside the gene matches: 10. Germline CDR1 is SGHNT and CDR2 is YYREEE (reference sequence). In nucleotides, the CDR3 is TGTGCCAGCAGCGCACCTAGCGGGGAGAGCCCAGATACGCAGTATTTT. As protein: CASSAPSGESPDTQYF. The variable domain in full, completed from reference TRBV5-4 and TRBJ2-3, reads ETGVTQSPTHLIKTRGQQVTLRCSSQSGHNTVSWYQQALGQGPQFIFQYYREEENGRGNFPPRFSGLQFPNYSSELNVNALELDDSALYLCASSAPSGESPDTQYFGPGTRLTVL.